What follows are 26 T cell receptor beta chains derived from one specimen sequenced in a study of T cells in Graves' hyperthyroidism and ophthalmopathy. Amplified TCR beta CDR3 regions came from RNA transcripts. The HTBI primer set drove a first-round RT-PCR of the TCR CDR3. MiXCR, run by TCRdb on the multiplex PCR reads, gives a single entry per CDR3 protein. The data show nearly 250,000 distinct CDR3 sequences, almost 25% seen once. The sample consisted of blood. The origin of the receptors is a woman aged 40 to 50 with Graves' ophthalmopathy.

In its sample, this clonotype was seen many times. This chain links TRBV4-2 with TRBJ2-7, with D maybe TRBD2 (5 bases). Trimming removed 2 bases at V and 3 bases at J, with 11 bases between. Germline V gives CDR1 LGHNA, CDR2 YNFKEQ. This CDR3 spans 14 amino acids. The CDR3 reads CASSQLAMSYEQYF. CDR3 DNA sequence: TGTGCCAGCAGCCAACTAGCCATGAGCTACGAGCAGTACTTC.

The V call is TRBV12-3 or TRBV12-4, the J call TRBJ1-6; TRBD1 matches 7 bases. V dropped 6 bases and J dropped 3; count of bases not matched to a gene: 8. This CDR3 contains 16 residues. The DNA for the CDR3 is TGTGCCAGCAGGGGGGACAGTATAAACTATAATTCACCCCTCCACTTT. It yields the protein CASRGDSINYNSPLHF.

The table lists this clonotype with many counts. The V and J genes are TRBV5-8 and TRBJ1-1; no reliable D call. Trimming pared 0 bases from V and 1 base from J, leaving 13 bases between. This CDR3 has 16 amino acids. Germline V gives CDR1 SGHTS, CDR2 YDEGEE. The DNA for the CDR3 is TGTGCCAGCAGCTTGGTTTTCGGGAGATCGAACACTGAAGCTTTCTTT. This gives the protein CASSLVFGRSNTEAFF.

This chain connects TRBV12-3 or TRBV12-4 to TRBJ2-2; D unresolved. The V and J ends lost 4 bases and 0 bases respectively, with 9 bases between them. This CDR3 contains 15 residues. Here the CDR3 reads CASSYGNTNTGELFF. Here the CDR3 DNA reads TGTGCCAGCAGTTATGGGAACACGAACACCGGGGAGCTGTTTTTT.

This clonotype was counted at least ten times. V usage is TRBV11-2 and J usage is TRBJ1-1; D might be TRBD1 (6 bases). V was shortened by 1 base and J by 1 base, with 22 bases between the two germline ends. Germline V gives CDR1 SGHAT, CDR2 FQNNGV. The CDR3 covers 19 residues. CDR3 coding DNA: TGTGCCAGCAGCTTAGTATGGGCCACAGGGCTCCAAGGGAACACTGAAGCTTTCTTT. Encoded protein: CASSLVWATGLQGNTEAFF.

This clonotype was recorded at least ten times. In nucleotides, the CDR3 is TGCAGTGCTGACCCCGGGACAGGGAAGGTCGGGGAGCTGTTTTTT. Protein: CSADPGTGKVGELFF. This chain links TRBV20-1 with TRBJ2-2; 9 nucleotides line up with TRBD1. CDR1 and CDR2 from the germline V gene are DFQATT and SNEGSKA (reference sequence). This CDR3 region has 15 residues. With 5 bases clipped from V and 7 bases from J, the junction kept 11 bases outside the gene matches.

This clonotype was recorded many times. V usage is TRBV27 and J usage is TRBJ1-1; TRBD1 might be the D (6 bases). Trimming cost V 6 bases and J 4 bases, with 15 bases left between them. CDR3 length equals 14 residues. CDR1 is MNHEY and CDR2 is SMNVEV in the germline V gene (reference sequence). The CDR3 protein is CASRPRGGITEAFF. The CDR3 coding sequence is TGTGCCAGCAGACCCAGGGGTGGGATCACTGAAGCTTTCTTT.

This clonotype showed up many times. The chain couples TRBV20-1 to TRBJ1-1; D may be TRBD1 (5 bases). This CDR3 is 14 amino acids long. Germline V CDR1 and CDR2: DFQATT, SNEGSKA (reference sequence). V lost 6 bases and J lost 5, with 19 bases in between. The CDR3 DNA reads as TGCAGTGCCCCACGGCGGGGGGGAAGGACTGAAGCTTTCTTT. It codes for CSAPRRGGRTEAFF.

This clonotype was counted ten times or more. The V and J genes are TRBV6-5 and TRBJ2-6, with D hard to call. The V end lost 2 bases, the J end lost 1 base, and 6 bases lay between the germline ends. The CDR3 has 15 amino acids. In germline, CDR1 is MNHEY, CDR2 SVGAGI. The CDR3 bases are TGTGCCAGCAGTTACGGCGATTCTGGGGCCAACGTCCTGACTTTC. The encoded protein is CASSYGDSGANVLTF.

Many counts were recorded for this clonotype. V gene TRBV4-1 combines with J gene TRBJ2-6; D is ambiguous. Germline V lookup: CDR1 MGHRA, CDR2 YSYEKL. With 1 base removed from V and 0 bases from J, the gap between germline ends came to 13 bases. The CDR3 covers 18 residues. The CDR3 is CASSQVGSLSSGANVLTF. Here the CDR3 DNA reads TGCGCCAGCAGCCAAGTGGGATCTCTAAGCTCTGGGGCCAACGTCCTGACTTTC.

This clonotype came up once. This sequence joins TRBV4-1 and TRBJ1-5; 10 nucleotides line up with TRBD1. Germline values: CDR1 MGHRA, CDR2 YSYEKL. J lost 11 bases, V lost 5 bases, and 12 bases had no gene match. The CDR3 length is 15 residues. CDR3 protein: CASSGRDRGIVSQHF. The DNA for the CDR3 is TGCGCCAGCAGCGGGCGGGACAGGGGAATTGTATCCCAGCATTTT.

This chain connects TRBV30 to TRBJ2-7, with D unclear. The CDR3 loop spans 12 amino acids. The germline CDR1 and CDR2 sequences are GTSNPN and SVGIG (reference sequence). Deletions cut 5 bases from V and 5 bases from J, with 13 bases between. The CDR3: CAWSQFGDEQYF. In nucleotides, the CDR3 is TGTGCCTGGTCCCAGTTTGGGGACGAGCAGTACTTC.

This clonotype was counted at least ten times. V is TRBV4-1 and J is TRBJ2-2, with D tentatively TRBD2 (5 bases). CDR3 length equals 14 residues. V was trimmed by 1 base and J by 2 bases, leaving 5 bases between them. CDR1 is MGHRA, CDR2 YSYEKL, per germline. CDR3 residues: CASSQAGNTGELFF. As DNA, the CDR3 is TGCGCCAGCAGCCAAGCGGGAAACACCGGGGAGCTGTTTTTT.

The chain has TRBV27 and TRBJ2-7; TRBD1 aligns across 8 bases. Per germline, CDR1 MNHEY and CDR2 SMNVEV (reference sequence). The junction had 14 bases not matched to a gene; V was cut back by 5 bases and J by 5 bases. This CDR3 has 16 amino acids. CDR3 region: CASSQVVGQANHEQYF. The CDR3 bases are TGTGCCAGCAGTCAAGTAGTGGGACAGGCAAACCACGAGCAGTACTTC.

This clonotype was observed at least ten times. This chain connects TRBV4-1 to TRBJ1-5; D is possibly TRBD1 (6 bases). CDR3 length: 14 residues. Germline CDR1 reads MGHRA; CDR2 reads YSYEKL. V lost 3 bases and J 4 bases, leaving 10 bases between the germline ends. This CDR3 reads CASSQTQGNQPQHF. The CDR3, as DNA: TGCGCCAGCAGCCAGACTCAGGGGAATCAGCCCCAGCATTTT.

The CDR3, as DNA: TGTGCCAGCGGGGCGGGACAGGTCTACGAGCAGTACTTC. Its protein product is CASGAGQVYEQYF. The rearrangement uses TRBV18 and TRBJ2-7; TRBD1 matches at 8 bases. V dropped 8 bases and J dropped 3; count of bases not matched to a gene: 6. There are 13 residues in the CDR3. The germline CDR1 and CDR2 sequences are KGHSH and LQKENI.

This clonotype was counted at least ten times. This chain uses TRBV10-2 with TRBJ1-1; D uncertain. V was cut by 9 bases and J by 4 bases, with 6 bases left in between. Germline CDR1 reads WSHSY; CDR2 reads SAAADI. The CDR3 spans 10 residues. Written as DNA, the CDR3 is TGCGCCAGTTGGGGCACTGAAGCTTTCTTT. Residues: CASWGTEAFF.

This clonotype occurred many times. V gene TRBV28 combines with J gene TRBJ1-5, with 7 bases that match TRBD1. Germline CDR1 is MDHEN and CDR2 is SYDVKM. CDR3 size: 14 residues. The junction had 4 bases not matched to a gene; V was cut back by 6 bases and J by 2 bases. Written as DNA, the CDR3 is TGTGCCAGCAGGCAGGGGGTGGGCAATCAGCCCCAGCATTTT. Amino acids: CASRQGVGNQPQHF.

This clonotype was seen ten or more times. This rearrangement joins TRBV7-8 to TRBJ1-5, with a weak D call TRBD1 (6 bases). Germline CDR1 and CDR2: SGHVS and FQNEAQ. The V end lost 4 bases, the J end lost 6 bases, and 13 bases lay between the germline ends. The CDR3 extends over 14 amino acids. This CDR3 reads CASSSRDNGQPQHF. In DNA, the CDR3 is TGTGCCAGCAGCTCCCGGGACAATGGTCAGCCCCAGCATTTT.

This clonotype was counted once. Being one base from a much bigger clone, this may be a read error. The chain employs TRBV20-1 and TRBJ1-5; D is unclear. Germline CDR1 DFQATT, CDR2 SNEGSKA (reference sequence). Deletions cut 8 bases from V and 2 bases from J, with 13 bases between. The length of the CDR3 is 13 residues. The DNA of the CDR3 is TGCAGTACCCCACAGAAAGGCAATCAGCCCCAGCATTTT. Residues: CSTPQKGNQPQHF.

J is TRBJ2-2 and V is TRBV7-2; D unclear. Per the germline V gene, CDR1 is SGHTA and CDR2 is FQGNSA. The CDR3 has 13 amino acids. Trimming shortened V by 6 bases and J by 1 base, and 6 bases separated the two germline ends. The CDR3 DNA sequence: TGTGCCAGCAGGAGTGAGAACACCGGGGAGCTGTTTTTT. Translation: CASRSENTGELFF.

V and J are TRBV20-1 and TRBJ1-5, with D unresolved. The CDR3 length is 12 residues. The germline V gene has CDR1 DFQATT and CDR2 SNEGSKA (reference sequence). V lost 3 bases to trimming and J lost 7 bases, with 10 bases between them. The CDR3, as DNA: TGCAGTGCTAGGAGGGTCGGGCAGCCCCAGCATTTT. It is translated as CSARRVGQPQHF.

Ten or more counts support this clonotype. The chain recombines TRBV6-1 with TRBJ2-2, with 9 positions matching TRBD1. Trimming removed 9 bases from V and 4 bases from J; junction bases left unmatched: 6. CDR3 size: 14 residues. Looked up from germline, CDR1 is MNHNS and CDR2 is SASEGT. DNA of the CDR3: TGTGCCAGTACTGACAGGGGGGGCACCGGGGAGCTGTTTTTT. Translating gives CASTDRGGTGELFF.

This clonotype came up many times. This chain uses TRBV27 with TRBJ2-7, with D perhaps TRBD1 (5 bases). Trimming removed 6 bases at V and 2 bases at J, with 8 bases between. The length of the CDR3 is 12 residues. Germline V gene data show CDR1 as MNHEY and CDR2 as SMNVEV (reference sequence). The CDR3 region has the DNA TGTGCCAGCAGGACGACAGCCTACGAGCAGTACTTC. Encoded protein: CASRTTAYEQYF.

This clonotype has ten or more counts. This chain connects TRBV6-1 to TRBJ1-5, with TRBD1 as a possible D gene (5 bases). There are 14 residues in the CDR3. V lost 6 bases, J lost 0 bases, and 9 bases lay in between. Germline V gene data show CDR1 as MNHNS and CDR2 as SASEGT. CDR3 nucleotide sequence: TGTGCCAGCAGCCGGGACGATAGCAATCAGCCCCAGCATTTT. It codes for CASSRDDSNQPQHF.

This clonotype showed up many times. V and J are TRBV15 and TRBJ1-1, with D possibly TRBD1 on 5 matching bases. The CDR3 is 14 amino acids. The germline gives CDR1 LNHNV, CDR2 YYDKDF (reference sequence). The germline V and J ends were trimmed by 6 bases and 4 bases, with 15 bases remaining between them. The CDR3 here is CATRHRREGTEAFF. CDR3 in DNA: TGTGCCACCAGGCACAGGAGGGAGGGCACTGAAGCTTTCTTT.